This T cell receptor (beta chain) comes out of a study of T cells in Graves' hyperthyroidism and ophthalmopathy. Study summary: Before any treatment, at initial diagnosis, peripheral blood was collected.

Germline CDR1 is LGHDT and CDR2 is YNNKEL (reference sequence). The CDR3 has 14 amino acids. The ends were cut back, 4 bases at V and 5 bases at J, with 15 bases in the middle. This clonotype was seen ten or more times. Its antigen is unidentified. There were TCR beta CDR3 regions amplified from RNA transcripts. HTBI primers were the set used in a first-round RT-PCR of the TCR CDR3. A single record per CDR3 protein comes from TCRdb applying MiXCR to the multiplex PCR reads. This table holds around 600,000 distinct CDR3 sequences, roughly 15% found once. Whole-study results and caveats: A model using 13 V-J features told ophthalmopathy apart from stable hyperthyroidism.

This receptor was taken from a woman in her fifties or sixties with Graves' ophthalmopathy. V usage is TRBV3-1 and J usage is TRBJ2-7; a possible D gene is TRBD1 (6 bases). The specimen sequenced was blood. The CDR3 here is CASSLSTGADEQYF. For the CDR3, the DNA is TGTGCCAGCAGCCTCTCGACAGGTGCAGACGAGCAGTACTTC.